Below, 8 T cell receptor beta chains from the same sample are listed, as sequenced in a study of vaccination effects on CD4 cells after COVID-19. The method was immunoSEQ multiplex PCR; TCRdb's version includes in-frame clones alone and lacks a portion of them. The table shows 50,000 to 70,000 clones, with 65% to 75% occurring only once. Researchers isolated CD4+ T cells once approximately eleven days of culture had elapsed. What these receptors recognize is not known. This specimen was CD4+ T cells from PBMCs cultured without peptide, taken before COVID-19 vaccination. The receptors derive from a human donor who had a prior SARS-CoV-2 infection.

Worth noting for this clone: One end of the junction is discordant with germline, which a read error may explain. The DNA of the CDR3 is TGTGCTAGCAGCCTAGCGGGACTAGACAATGAGCAGTTCTTC. Protein product: CASSLAGLDNEQFF. V and J are TRBV7-7 and TRBJ2-1; 9 nucleotides align to TRBD2. This CDR3 has 14 amino acids. Germline CDR1 reads SSHAT; CDR2 reads FNYEAQ (reference sequence).

The chain links TRBV27 to TRBJ1-5, with no clear D. The CDR3 contains 14 residues. V was trimmed by 0 bases and J by 9 bases, leaving 12 bases between them. Germline CDR1 is MNHEY and CDR2 is SMNVEV (reference sequence). The CDR3 nucleotides are TGTGCCAGCAGTTTATCTGCCCAGGCTGGGCCCCAGCATTTT. This gives the protein CASSLSAQAGPQHF.

The genes are TRBV7-9 and TRBJ2-3, with D perhaps being TRBD1 or TRBD2 (5 bases each). Germline values: CDR1 SEHNR, CDR2 FQNEAQ (reference sequence). This CDR3 comprises 16 residues. Trimming removed 3 bases from V and 6 bases from J, with 19 bases in between. The CDR3 loop reads CASSLAGARKRDTQYF. CDR3 in DNA: TGTGCCAGCAGCTTGGCCGGGGCCCGAAAACGGGATACGCAGTATTTT.

The V and J genes are TRBV6-1 and TRBJ2-3; the D is unclear. With 1 base removed from V and 4 bases from J, the gap between germline ends came to 9 bases. Germline V gene sequence: CDR1 MNHNS, CDR2 SASEGT. The CDR3 covers 14 residues. CDR3 in amino acids: CASSEGPGSDTQYF. CDR3 in DNA: TGTGCCAGCAGTGAAGGGCCGGGTTCAGATACGCAGTATTTT.

V usage is TRBV20-1 and J usage is TRBJ2-7; the D call may be TRBD1 or TRBD2 (6 bases each). The CDR3 sequence is 14 residues long. CDR1 is DFQATT, CDR2 SNEGSKA, per germline (reference sequence). Trimming took 3 bases from V and 2 from J, leaving 14 bases between them. The CDR3: CSASPGGITYEQYF. In DNA, the CDR3 is TGCAGTGCTAGTCCCGGGGGCATCACCTACGAGCAGTACTTC.

The chain links TRBV19 to TRBJ1-2; no definite D call. Germline CDR1 LNHDA, CDR2 SQIVND (reference sequence). The CDR3 has 13 residues. V lost 6 bases to trimming and J lost 2 bases, with 10 bases between them. CDR3: CASSWPANYGYTF. CDR3 DNA: TGTGCCAGTAGCTGGCCAGCAAACTATGGCTACACCTTC.

The chain joins TRBV11-2 to TRBJ1-2, with 9 positions matching TRBD1. Trimming removed 2 bases from V and 3 bases from J; junction bases left unmatched: 4. The CDR3 covers 15 residues. The germline V gene encodes CDR1 SGHAT and CDR2 FQNNGV. The DNA for the CDR3 is TGTGCCAGCAGCTTATCCCGACAGGGGGACTATGGCTACACCTTC. This translates into CASSLSRQGDYGYTF.

The rearrangement links TRBV19 to TRBJ2-5; D is unclear. The CDR3 extends over 14 amino acids. Looked up from germline, CDR1 is LNHDA and CDR2 is SQIVND (reference sequence). V lost 1 base, J lost 1 base, and 7 bases lay in between. This CDR3 reads CASSIGPFQETQYF. Written as DNA, the CDR3 is TGTGCCAGTAGTATAGGCCCCTTCCAAGAGACCCAGTACTTC.